This paragraph covers one TCR beta chain sequence. Its cognate antigen is unknown. This CDR3 has 18 residues. The trim removed 2 bases at V and 2 bases at J, leaving 12 bases unmatched. CDR1 is GTSNPN, CDR2 SVGIG, per germline (reference sequence). The sample originates from a study of PD-1 blockade in classical Hodgkin lymphoma. Overall study findings and caveats: Reports described newly diagnosed patients as having lower baseline TCR diversity than healthy donors.

Time point here: cycle 4 day 1 (C4D1), after less than 7 weeks of nivolumab. With no exception, relapse followed autologous stem cell transplantation in all patients, and brentuximab vedotin exposure varied. Purification of CD4+ T cells from thawed PBMCs was performed via magnetic negative selection. The protocol was immunoSEQ multiplex PCR, while the TCRdb copy is restricted to in-frame clones and leaves out a portion. The table records tens of thousands of clones, approximately 79% of them present only once. This specimen was CD4+ T cells from blood, taken before the fourth cycle of nivolumab. V usage is TRBV30 and J usage is TRBJ1-4, with TRBD1 identical over 9 bases. The TCR sequence derives from a human donor with classical Hodgkin lymphoma. CDR3 nucleotides: TGTGCCTGGAGTCGGGACAGGGTACGAGGACAGACTAATGAAAAACTGTTTTTT. It is translated as CAWSRDRVRGQTNEKLFF.